This entry lists 25 T cell receptor beta chains sequenced from one sample in a study of blood T cell repertoires in COVID-19. The repertoire was sequenced with immunoSEQ multiplex PCR; TCRdb's copy has only in-frame clones and lacks some. Counted here are 50,000 to 55,000 clones, 85% to 90% occurring once; the ten biggest clones make up 11% to 15%. Material for sequencing was peripheral blood. The origin of the receptors is a man between 65 and 85 years old with acute or convalescent COVID-19.

The chain carries TRBV5-1 and TRBJ2-7; 7 positions agree with TRBD1. The CDR3 spans 13 residues. Germline V lookup: CDR1 SGHRS, CDR2 YFSETQ. The V and J ends lost 3 bases and 2 bases, in that order; junction bases with no gene match: 2. The CDR3 loop reads CASSSGTAYEQYF. In nucleotides, the CDR3 is TGCGCCAGCAGCTCCGGGACAGCCTACGAGCAGTACTTC.

In this sample, this clone turned up once. V gene TRBV4-3 combines with J gene TRBJ2-1, with 9 positions matching TRBD2. The CDR3 extends over 16 amino acids. V lost 4 bases and J lost 9; bases outside the gene matches: 13. Germline CDR1 is LGHNA and CDR2 is YSLEER. The CDR3, as DNA: TGCGCCAGCAGCCTCGCCGTAGCGGGGGTTTCGGGTGAGCAGTTCTTC. As protein: CASSLAVAGVSGEQFF.

V gene TRBV7-8 combines with J gene TRBJ2-1, with a tentative D call TRBD1 (6 bases). CDR3 length: 16 amino acids. V shed 1 base and J shed 2 bases, with 12 bases lying between them. CDR1 and CDR2 (germline): SGHVS, FQNEAQ. In DNA, the CDR3 is TGTGCCAGCAGCTTAGGGGGGCCGGGGCCCTACAATGAGCAGTTCTTC. Its translation is CASSLGGPGPYNEQFF. The whole variable domain, remainder taken from reference TRBV7-8 and TRBJ2-1, is GAGVSQSPRYKVAKRGQDVALRCDPISGHVSLFWYQQALGQGPEFLTYFQNEAQLDKSGLPSDRFFAERPEGSVSTLKIQRTQQEDSAVYLCASSLGGPGPYNEQFFGPGTRLTVL.

The table lists this clone with a count of one. CDR3 sequence reads: CASSIRGQPQHF. DNA of the CDR3: TGTGCCAGTAGTATTCGCGGCCAGCCCCAGCATTTT. The chain links TRBV19 to TRBJ1-5; the D is unclear. Trimming pared 3 bases from V and 7 bases from J, leaving 7 bases between. The V gene's germline CDR1 is LNHDA and CDR2 SQIVND (reference sequence). The CDR3 is 12 amino acids.

The chain recombines TRBV5-6 with TRBJ2-7, with 11 bases matching TRBD2. Losses at the gene ends were 4 bases for V and 6 bases for J; bases not matched to a gene: 6. CDR3 length equals 14 residues. Germline V gene lookup returns CDR1 SGHDT and CDR2 YYEEEE. CDR3 DNA sequence: TGTGCCAGCAGCCATGCTAGCGGGGGGCTCGAGCAGTACGTC. Protein: CASSHASGGLEQYV.

V and J are TRBV5-4 and TRBJ2-5, with 8 bases fitting TRBD2. Germline loops: CDR1 SGHNT, CDR2 YYREEE (reference sequence). The CDR3 runs to 17 residues. Trimming took 3 bases from V and 5 from J; bases not matched to a gene: 15. The CDR3 DNA is TGTGCCAGCAGCTCCTTGGGGCGGGGGGACGATTCGGAGACCCAGTACTTC. It encodes CASSSLGRGDDSETQYF.

The V and J genes are TRBV19 and TRBJ2-3; 7 bases are shared with TRBD1. The CDR3 has 14 residues. The germline V gene encodes CDR1 LNHDA and CDR2 SQIVND (reference sequence). The junction had 7 bases not matched to a gene; V was cut back by 10 bases and J by 0 bases. CDR3: CATKTGLSTDTQYF. The CDR3 region has the DNA TGTGCCACAAAGACAGGGTTGAGCACAGATACGCAGTATTTT.

The chain combines TRBV2 with TRBJ2-1; 7 bases are a match to TRBD2. The CDR3 contains 16 residues. Germline CDR1 and CDR2: SNHLY and FYNNEI. Trimming at V came to 6 bases and at J to 7 bases, leaving 15 bases not matched to a gene. This chain's CDR3 is CASSPSAGSNLNEQFF. The CDR3 DNA reads as TGTGCCAGCAGCCCCTCAGCGGGGAGCAATTTAAATGAGCAGTTCTTC.

This chain connects TRBV7-2 to TRBJ2-7; the D gene is possibly TRBD1 (8 bases). This CDR3 region has 16 residues. Trimming cost V 3 bases and J 3 bases, with 18 bases left between them. Germline CDR1 SGHTA, CDR2 FQGNSA. The CDR3 DNA sequence: TGTGCCAGCAGCTTGAGGGAGGGACAGGACAACTACGAGCAGTACTTC. Translation: CASSLREGQDNYEQYF.

This clone was detected only a few times. The V gene is TRBV28, the J gene TRBJ2-7, with 7 bases that match TRBD2. J lost 4 bases, V lost 3 bases, and 6 bases had no gene match. This CDR3 spans 14 amino acids. Germline V gene sequence: CDR1 MDHEN, CDR2 SYDVKM. This CDR3 is CASSFAGEYYEQYF. The CDR3 region has the DNA TGTGCCAGCAGTTTTGCGGGAGAGTATTACGAGCAGTACTTC.

As to this clone: At one boundary the junction diverges from the germline segment, which might be a read error. The chain joins TRBV11-3 to TRBJ2-7; 9 bases are a match to TRBD1. CDR1 SGHNT and CDR2 YENEEA come from the germline V gene. The CDR3 totals 17 residues. This CDR3 is CASSPGGGGQGNYKQYF. Written as DNA, the CDR3 is TGTGCCAGCAGCCCCGGGGGTGGGGGACAGGGCAACTACAAGCAGTACTTC.

This chain uses TRBV5-1 with TRBJ1-1; 8 positions agree with TRBD1. The germline V gene has CDR1 SGHRS and CDR2 YFSETQ. The CDR3 extends over 15 amino acids. The V and J ends lost 1 base and 1 base, in that order; junction bases with no gene match: 3. CDR3 sequence reads: CASSLFGQGNTEAFF. Written as DNA, the CDR3 is TGCGCCAGCAGCTTGTTTGGACAGGGGAACACTGAAGCTTTCTTT.

The J gene is TRBJ2-7, the V gene TRBV20-1; D gene ambiguous. The CDR3 is 14 amino acids. V was pared by 6 bases and J by 2 bases, with 17 bases between. From germline, CDR1 is DFQATT and CDR2 SNEGSKA (reference sequence). The DNA of the CDR3 is TGCAGTGCCAGTCAACCGAGTACCCCCTACGAGCAGTACTTC. This gives the protein CSASQPSTPYEQYF.

This sequence joins TRBV24-1 and TRBJ1-5, with TRBD1 matching over 8 bases. CDR1 is KGHDR, CDR2 SFDVKD, per germline. Trimming cost V 7 bases and J 3 bases; bases outside gene matches: 4. The length of the CDR3 is 14 residues. The DNA for the CDR3 is TGTGCCACCAGGGGGGGACAGGACAATCAGCCCCAGCATTTT. It encodes CATRGGQDNQPQHF.

The V call is TRBV9, the J call TRBJ1-1; TRBD1 matches 10 bases. Losses at the gene ends were 3 bases for V and 3 bases for J; bases not matched to a gene: 2. The CDR3 loop spans 14 amino acids. Germline V gives CDR1 SGDLS, CDR2 YYNGEE. The CDR3 region is CASSGGTGDTEAFF. CDR3 DNA: TGTGCCAGCAGCGGGGGGACAGGGGACACTGAAGCTTTCTTT.

V gene TRBV28 combines with J gene TRBJ1-1; the D is unclear. Deletions cut 3 bases from V and 0 bases from J, with 11 bases between. The CDR3 is 15 residues long. Per germline, CDR1 MDHEN and CDR2 SYDVKM. DNA for the CDR3: TGTGCCAGCAGTTTGACGAGGCAGTTGAACACTGAAGCTTTCTTT. Translated, it gives CASSLTRQLNTEAFF.

The chain joins TRBV10-3 to TRBJ1-1, with D possibly being TRBD1 (6 bases). The germline CDR1 and CDR2 sequences are ENHRY and SYGVKD. V was shortened by 6 bases and J by 2 bases, with 13 bases between the two germline ends. This CDR3 spans 14 amino acids. CDR3 loop: CAISPTGTNTEAFF. For the CDR3, the DNA is TGTGCCATCAGCCCCACAGGGACCAACACTGAAGCTTTCTTT.

The chain links TRBV4-3 to TRBJ2-4; D perhaps matches TRBD1 (6 bases). Trimming stripped 3 bases from V and 1 base from J, with 13 bases between. Germline V CDR1 and CDR2: LGHNA, YSLEER. This CDR3 region has 16 residues. The CDR3 nucleotides are TGCGCCAGCAGCCAGATCACCCAGGGGGCCAAAAACATTCAGTACTTC. It is translated as CASSQITQGAKNIQYF.

V and J are TRBV5-8 and TRBJ1-3, with a weak D call TRBD1 (5 bases). The CDR3 totals 13 residues. Between the trimmed V and J ends, which lost 3 bases and 9 bases, there was a span of 13 bases. Per the germline V gene, CDR1 is SGHTS and CDR2 is YDEGEE. As DNA, the CDR3 is TGTGCCAGCAGCTCATACTCGGGGGGCACCATATATTTT. Its translation: CASSSYSGGTIYF.

This chain joins TRBV11-2 and TRBJ1-5; 10 bases line up with TRBD1. Germline V gene lookup returns CDR1 SGHAT and CDR2 FQNNGV. The CDR3 sequence is 16 residues long. Losses at the gene ends were 5 bases for V and 4 bases for J; bases not matched to a gene: 8. CDR3 bases: TGTGCCAGCAGCATGGGACAGGGGTTCGGTAATCAGCCCCAGCATTTT. Its protein product is CASSMGQGFGNQPQHF.

The chain combines TRBV2 with TRBJ2-3; 8 bases line up with TRBD2. From germline, CDR1 is SNHLY and CDR2 FYNNEI. The CDR3 covers 14 residues. With V trimmed by 6 bases and J by 1 base, 3 bases remained unmatched. The CDR3 reads CASSLLAGTDTQYF. The CDR3 coding sequence is TGTGCCAGCAGCCTACTAGCGGGCACAGATACGCAGTATTTT. The full variable domain, in which reference TRBV2 and TRBJ2-3 provide the parts outside the CDR3, is EPEVTQTPSHQVTQMGQEVILRCVPISNHLYFYWYRQILGQKVEFLVSFYNNEISEKSEIFDDQFSVERPDGSNFTLKIRSTKLEDSAMYFCASSLLAGTDTQYFGPGTRLTVL.

The gene calls are TRBV3-1 (or the pseudogene TRBV3-2) and TRBJ2-5; TRBD2 might be the D (5 bases). Trimming removed 4 bases at V and 6 bases at J, with 9 bases between. This CDR3 has 12 residues. Per the germline V gene, CDR1 is LGHDT and CDR2 is YNNKEL (reference sequence). In nucleotides, the CDR3 is TGTGCCAGCAGCCTCCTAGCTCAGACCCAGTACTTC. It codes for CASSLLAQTQYF.

This chain joins TRBV24-1 and TRBJ2-5; 9 nucleotides line up with TRBD1. Unmatched junction bases numbered 8, after V lost 6 bases and J lost 4 bases. This CDR3 has 15 amino acids. In germline, CDR1 is KGHDR, CDR2 SFDVKD. This CDR3 reads CATSYRQGGRETQYF. The CDR3 DNA reads as TGTGCCACCAGTTACCGACAGGGGGGAAGAGAGACCCAGTACTTC.

This chain links TRBV7-2 with TRBJ2-5, with 10 bases fitting TRBD1. The CDR3 runs to 16 residues. V lost 5 bases to trimming and J lost 7 bases; unmatched junction nucleotides: 13. Per the germline V gene, CDR1 is SGHTA and CDR2 is FQGNSA. The CDR3: CASSPIPTGGRGTQYF. CDR3 nucleotide sequence: TGTGCCAGCAGCCCGATCCCGACAGGGGGCAGGGGGACCCAGTACTTC. Based on the CDR3 plus reference TRBV7-2 and TRBJ2-5, the full variable domain is GAGVSQSPSNKVTEKGKDVELRCDPISGHTALYWYRQSLGQGLEFLIYFQGNSAPDKSGLPSDRFSAERTGGSVSTLTIQRTQQEDSAVYLCASSPIPTGGRGTQYFGPGTRLLVL.

The CDR3 loop reads CASSFAVSGGGSQPQHF. CDR3 nucleotides: TGTGCCAGCAGCTTCGCTGTTTCAGGGGGCGGGAGTCAGCCCCAGCATTTT. The chain links TRBV7-9 to TRBJ1-5, with 8 bases identical to TRBD1. The germline gives CDR1 SEHNR, CDR2 FQNEAQ (reference sequence). Trimming took 3 bases from V and 6 from J; bases not matched to a gene: 13. CDR3 size: 17 residues.